Following are 5 T cell receptor beta chains from one sample sequenced in a study of T cells in localized non-small cell lung cancer. Sequencing was performed with immunoSEQ multiplex PCR; in TCRdb, only in-frame clones are kept and a portion is missing. The table shows approximately 29,000 clones, with approximately 86% occurring only once. The specimen was peripheral blood, collected before any cancer treatment. These receptors were collected from a male donor at least 60 years old with stage I lung adenocarcinoma.

Concerning this clone itself: The same CDR3 is also encoded by other DNA sequences in this sample. The rearrangement joins TRBV28 to TRBJ2-7; D unresolved. V lost 8 bases to trimming and J lost 3 bases, with 14 bases between them. The CDR3 length is 13 residues. The germline V gene has CDR1 MDHEN and CDR2 SYDVKM. The CDR3: CASGTTSFYEQYF. In DNA form, the CDR3 reads TGTGCCAGCGGCACGACCTCCTTCTACGAGCAGTACTTC. Full variable domain (rest looked up from reference TRBV28 and TRBJ2-7): DVKVTQSSRYLVKRTGEKVFLECVQDMDHENMFWYRQDPGLGLRLIYFSYDVKMKEKGDIPEGYSVSREKKERFSLILESASTNQTSMYLCASGTTSFYEQYFGPGTRLTVT.

The V and J genes are TRBV28 and TRBJ2-7; D is perhaps TRBD2 (6 bases). CDR3 length: 14 amino acids. With 5 bases removed from V and 3 bases from J, the gap between germline ends came to 14 bases. Germline values: CDR1 MDHEN, CDR2 SYDVKM. The chain's CDR3 is CASSPMGGNYEQYF. CDR3 sequence (DNA): TGTGCCAGCAGTCCAATGGGGGGTAACTACGAGCAGTACTTC.

The chain carries TRBV5-1 and TRBJ2-1; maybe TRBD1 (6 bases). CDR1 SGHRS and CDR2 YFSETQ come from the germline V gene. V lost 0 bases, J lost 8 bases, and 15 bases lay in between. The CDR3 contains 15 residues. In nucleotides, the CDR3 is TGCGCCAGCAGCTTGGGGCAGGGGTATGTGGATGAGCAGTTCTTC. This translates into CASSLGQGYVDEQFF.

This clone was seen a single time. This sequence joins TRBV7-3 and TRBJ1-1; TRBD1 might be the D (5 bases). This CDR3 spans 15 amino acids. The germline V gene has CDR1 SGHTA and CDR2 FQGTGA. The V and J ends lost 4 bases and 1 base respectively, with 13 bases between them. CDR3 in DNA: TGTGCCAGCAGCTCTATGGGGGTTCCGAACACTGAAGCTTTCTTT. Encoded protein: CASSSMGVPNTEAFF.

This clone was observed a handful of times. The V gene is TRBV19, the J gene TRBJ1-1, with D perhaps TRBD1 (5 bases). The ends were cut back, 1 base at V and 0 bases at J, with 9 bases in the middle. In germline, CDR1 is LNHDA, CDR2 SQIVND (reference sequence). The CDR3 spans 15 residues. The DNA for the CDR3 is TGTGCCAGTAGTATAGTCCGGGGGATGAACACTGAAGCTTTCTTT. It translates to CASSIVRGMNTEAFF.